This passage covers 2 T cell receptor beta chains from one sample sequenced in a study of a mutant IDH1 vaccine in newly diagnosed glioma. The antigens these receptors bind are not known. The table came from immunoSEQ multiplex PCR; TCRdb's copy has only in-frame clones and leaves some out. The repertoire holds about 34,000 clones, about 86% seen once, with more than 10% in the top ten. Time point reported: week 47, end of study. A single vaccine dose contained 300 ug of mutant IDH1 20-mer peptide, and topical imiquimod was used with it. The source was PBMCs, collected from a glioma patient whose treatment included an IDH1 peptide vaccine. Receptor source: a woman in her twenties or thirties with glioma.

The chain links TRBV5-6 to TRBJ1-2; D is unresolved. Germline V CDR1 and CDR2: SGHDT, YYEEEE. V lost 7 bases to trimming and J lost 8 bases, with 21 bases between them. The CDR3 consists of 14 residues. CDR3 residues: CASGSPEPTRGYTF. The DNA of the CDR3 is TGTGCCAGCGGTTCCCCGGAACCGACCAGGGGCTACACCTTC. The whole variable domain, remainder taken from reference TRBV5-6 and TRBJ1-2, is DAGVTQSPTHLIKTRGQQVTLRCSPKSGHDTVSWYQQALGQGPQFIFQYYEEEERQRGNFPDRFSGHQFPNYSSELNVNALLLGDSALYLCASGSPEPTRGYTFGSGTRLTVV.

The chain employs TRBV10-1 and TRBJ2-1, with a possible D match to TRBD1 (5 bases). This CDR3 contains 15 residues. The V end lost 2 bases, the J end lost 4 bases, and 12 bases lay between the germline ends. Per germline, CDR1 WNHNN and CDR2 SYGVQD (reference sequence). This CDR3 reads CASSEEGAVYNEQFF. The CDR3 DNA follows: TGCGCCAGCAGTGAGGAAGGGGCCGTATACAATGAGCAGTTCTTC.